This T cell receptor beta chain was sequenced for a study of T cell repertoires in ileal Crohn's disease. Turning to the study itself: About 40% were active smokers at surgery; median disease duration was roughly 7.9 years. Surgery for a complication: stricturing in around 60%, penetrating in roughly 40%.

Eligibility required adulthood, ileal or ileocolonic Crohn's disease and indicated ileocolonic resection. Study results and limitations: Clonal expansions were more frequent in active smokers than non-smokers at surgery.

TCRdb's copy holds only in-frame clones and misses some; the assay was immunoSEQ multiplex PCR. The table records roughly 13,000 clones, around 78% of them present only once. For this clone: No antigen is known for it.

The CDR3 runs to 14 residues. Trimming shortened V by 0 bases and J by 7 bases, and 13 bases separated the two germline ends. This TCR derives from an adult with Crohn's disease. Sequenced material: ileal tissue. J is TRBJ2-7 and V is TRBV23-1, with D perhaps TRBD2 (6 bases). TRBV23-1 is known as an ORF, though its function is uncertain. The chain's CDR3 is CASSQSAGTWEQYF. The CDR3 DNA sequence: TGCGCCAGCAGTCAATCGGCGGGGACTTGGGAGCAGTACTTC.